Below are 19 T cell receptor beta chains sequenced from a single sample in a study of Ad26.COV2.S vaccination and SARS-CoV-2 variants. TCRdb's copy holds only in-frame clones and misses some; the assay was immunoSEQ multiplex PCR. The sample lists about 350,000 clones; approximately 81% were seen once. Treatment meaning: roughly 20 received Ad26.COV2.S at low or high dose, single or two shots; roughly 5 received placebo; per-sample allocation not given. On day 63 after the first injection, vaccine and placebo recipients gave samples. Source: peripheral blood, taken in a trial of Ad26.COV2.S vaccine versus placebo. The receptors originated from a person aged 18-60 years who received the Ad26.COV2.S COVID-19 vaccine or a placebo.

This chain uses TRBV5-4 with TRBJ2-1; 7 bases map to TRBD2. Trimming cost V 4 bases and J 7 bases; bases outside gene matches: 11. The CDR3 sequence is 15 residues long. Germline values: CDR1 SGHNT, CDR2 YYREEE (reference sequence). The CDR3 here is CASSGEAGSRNEQFF. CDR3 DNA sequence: TGTGCCAGCAGCGGGGAAGCGGGGTCTAGGAATGAGCAGTTCTTC.

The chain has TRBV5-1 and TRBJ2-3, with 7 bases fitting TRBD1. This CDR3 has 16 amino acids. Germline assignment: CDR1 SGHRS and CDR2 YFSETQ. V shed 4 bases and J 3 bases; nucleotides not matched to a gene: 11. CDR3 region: CASSGNRGVWTDTQYF. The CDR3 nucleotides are TGCGCCAGCAGCGGAAACAGGGGTGTTTGGACAGATACGCAGTATTTT.

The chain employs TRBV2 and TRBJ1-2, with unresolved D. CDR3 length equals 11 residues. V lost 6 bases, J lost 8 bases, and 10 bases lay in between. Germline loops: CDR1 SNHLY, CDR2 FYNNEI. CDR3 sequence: CASRPTLGYTF. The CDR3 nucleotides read TGTGCCAGCAGGCCTACATTGGGCTACACCTTC.

The CDR3 sequence is CASSLAGSETQYF. The CDR3 DNA reads TGTGCCAGCAGCTTAGCGGGGTCGGAGACCCAGTACTTC. The genes are TRBV11-3 and TRBJ2-5; TRBD2 is a possible D gene (5 bases). The CDR3 loop spans 13 amino acids. Trimming left V 1 base short and J 5 bases short, with 8 bases between. The germline V gene encodes CDR1 SGHNT and CDR2 YENEEA.

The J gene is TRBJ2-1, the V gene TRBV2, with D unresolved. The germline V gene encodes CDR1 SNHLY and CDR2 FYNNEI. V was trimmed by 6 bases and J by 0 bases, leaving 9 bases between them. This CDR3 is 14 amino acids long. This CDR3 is CASRLVGSYNEQFF. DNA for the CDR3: TGTGCCAGCAGGTTGGTGGGCTCCTACAATGAGCAGTTCTTC.

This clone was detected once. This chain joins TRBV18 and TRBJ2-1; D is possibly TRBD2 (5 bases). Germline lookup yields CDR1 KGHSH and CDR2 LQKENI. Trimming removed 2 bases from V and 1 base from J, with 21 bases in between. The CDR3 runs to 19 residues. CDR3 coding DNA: TGTGCCAGCTCACCAGAGTGGGTCCTTAGCGAGGCTTCCTACAATGAGCAGTTCTTC. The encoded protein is CASSPEWVLSEASYNEQFF.

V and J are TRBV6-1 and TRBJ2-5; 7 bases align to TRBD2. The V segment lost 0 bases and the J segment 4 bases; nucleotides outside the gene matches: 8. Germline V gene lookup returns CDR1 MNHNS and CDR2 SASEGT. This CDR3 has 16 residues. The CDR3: CASSEASGAGAETQYF. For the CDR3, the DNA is TGTGCCAGCAGTGAAGCGTCTGGGGCGGGAGCAGAGACCCAGTACTTC.

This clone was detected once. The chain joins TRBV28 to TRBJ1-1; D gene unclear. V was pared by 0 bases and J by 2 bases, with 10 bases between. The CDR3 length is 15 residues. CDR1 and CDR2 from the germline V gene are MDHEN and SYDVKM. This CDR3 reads CASSLWAGPNTEAFF. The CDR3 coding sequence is TGTGCCAGCAGTTTATGGGCGGGTCCTAACACTGAAGCTTTCTTT.

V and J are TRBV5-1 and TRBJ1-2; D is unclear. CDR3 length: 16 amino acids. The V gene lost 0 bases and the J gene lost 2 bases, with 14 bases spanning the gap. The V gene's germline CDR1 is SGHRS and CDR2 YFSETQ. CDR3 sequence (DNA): TGCGCCAGCAGCTTGGCGAGGCAGGCCCTAAACTATGGCTACACCTTC. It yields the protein CASSLARQALNYGYTF.

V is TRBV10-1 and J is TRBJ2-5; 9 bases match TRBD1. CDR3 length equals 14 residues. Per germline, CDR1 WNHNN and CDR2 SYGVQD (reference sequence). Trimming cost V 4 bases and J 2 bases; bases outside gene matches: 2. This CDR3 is CASSGGQGQETQYF. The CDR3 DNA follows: TGCGCCAGCAGTGGGGGACAGGGTCAAGAGACCCAGTACTTC.

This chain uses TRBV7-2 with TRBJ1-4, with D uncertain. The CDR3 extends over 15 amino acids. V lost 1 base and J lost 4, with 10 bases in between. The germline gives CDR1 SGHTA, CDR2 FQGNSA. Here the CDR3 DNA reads TGTGCCAGCAGCTTAGAGTTACGGCTTAATGAAAAACTGTTTTTT. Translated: CASSLELRLNEKLFF.

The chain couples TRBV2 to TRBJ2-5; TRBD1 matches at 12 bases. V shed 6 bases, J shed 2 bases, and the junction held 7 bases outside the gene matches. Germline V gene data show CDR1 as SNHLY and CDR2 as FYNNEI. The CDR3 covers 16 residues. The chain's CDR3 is CASRYGTGGGQETQYF. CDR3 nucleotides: TGTGCCAGCAGATATGGGACAGGGGGCGGGCAAGAGACCCAGTACTTC. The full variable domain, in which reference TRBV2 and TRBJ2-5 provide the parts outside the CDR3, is EPEVTQTPSHQVTQMGQEVILRCVPISNHLYFYWYRQILGQKVEFLVSFYNNEISEKSEIFDDQFSVERPDGSNFTLKIRSTKLEDSAMYFCASRYGTGGGQETQYFGPGTRLLVL.

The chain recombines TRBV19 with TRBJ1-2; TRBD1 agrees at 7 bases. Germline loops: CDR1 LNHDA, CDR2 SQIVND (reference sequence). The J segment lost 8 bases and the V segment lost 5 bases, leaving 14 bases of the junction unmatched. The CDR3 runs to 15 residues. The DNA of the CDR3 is TGTGCCAGTAGTCTCACTCGACAGGGCGGGATGGGCTACACCTTC. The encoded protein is CASSLTRQGGMGYTF.

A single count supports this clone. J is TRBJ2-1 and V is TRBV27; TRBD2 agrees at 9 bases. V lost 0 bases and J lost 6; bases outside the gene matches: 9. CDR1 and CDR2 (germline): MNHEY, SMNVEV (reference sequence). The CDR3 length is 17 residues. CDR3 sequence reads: CASSLSGGGGAVNEQFF. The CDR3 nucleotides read TGTGCCAGCAGTTTATCTGGAGGCGGGGGGGCCGTCAATGAGCAGTTCTTC.

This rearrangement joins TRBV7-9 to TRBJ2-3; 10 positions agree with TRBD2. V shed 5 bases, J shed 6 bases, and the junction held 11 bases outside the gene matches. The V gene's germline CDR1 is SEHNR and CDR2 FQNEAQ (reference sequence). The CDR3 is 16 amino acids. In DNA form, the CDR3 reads TGTGCCAGCAGCCGCTGGGGTAGCGGGGGGTCGGATACGCAGTATTTT. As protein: CASSRWGSGGSDTQYF. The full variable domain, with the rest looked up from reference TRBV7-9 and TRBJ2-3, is DTGVSQNPRHKITKRGQNVTFRCDPISEHNRLYWYRQTLGQGPEFLTYFQNEAQLEKSRLLSDRFSAERPKGSFSTLEIQRTEQGDSAMYLCASSRWGSGGSDTQYFGPGTRLTVL.

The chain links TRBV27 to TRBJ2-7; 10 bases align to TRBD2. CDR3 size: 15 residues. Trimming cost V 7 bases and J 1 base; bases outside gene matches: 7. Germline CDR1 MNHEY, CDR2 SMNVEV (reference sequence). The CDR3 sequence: CASIRRLAGSYEQYF. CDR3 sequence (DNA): TGTGCCAGCATCCGTCGACTAGCGGGTTCCTACGAGCAGTACTTC.

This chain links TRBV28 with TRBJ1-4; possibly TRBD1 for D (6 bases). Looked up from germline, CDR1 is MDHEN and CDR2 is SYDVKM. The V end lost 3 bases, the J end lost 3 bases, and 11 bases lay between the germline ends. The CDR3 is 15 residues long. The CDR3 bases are TGTGCCAGCAGTTTTCGGGACACCCCTAATGAAAAACTGTTTTTT. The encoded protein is CASSFRDTPNEKLFF.

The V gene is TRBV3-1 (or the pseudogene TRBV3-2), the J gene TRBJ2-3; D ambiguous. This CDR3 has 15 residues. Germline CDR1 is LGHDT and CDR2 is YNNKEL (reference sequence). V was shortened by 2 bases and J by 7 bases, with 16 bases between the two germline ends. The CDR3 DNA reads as TGTGCCAGCAGCCAAAAAACCCCCTTTAATTATACGCAGTATTTT. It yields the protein CASSQKTPFNYTQYF.

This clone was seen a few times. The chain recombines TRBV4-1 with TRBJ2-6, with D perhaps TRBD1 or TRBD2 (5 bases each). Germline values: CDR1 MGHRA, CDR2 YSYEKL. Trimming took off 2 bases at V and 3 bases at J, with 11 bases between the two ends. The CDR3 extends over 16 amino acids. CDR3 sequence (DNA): TGCGCCAGCAGCCAAAGGGGACCGGGTGGGGCCAACGTCCTGACTTTC. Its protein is CASSQRGPGGANVLTF.